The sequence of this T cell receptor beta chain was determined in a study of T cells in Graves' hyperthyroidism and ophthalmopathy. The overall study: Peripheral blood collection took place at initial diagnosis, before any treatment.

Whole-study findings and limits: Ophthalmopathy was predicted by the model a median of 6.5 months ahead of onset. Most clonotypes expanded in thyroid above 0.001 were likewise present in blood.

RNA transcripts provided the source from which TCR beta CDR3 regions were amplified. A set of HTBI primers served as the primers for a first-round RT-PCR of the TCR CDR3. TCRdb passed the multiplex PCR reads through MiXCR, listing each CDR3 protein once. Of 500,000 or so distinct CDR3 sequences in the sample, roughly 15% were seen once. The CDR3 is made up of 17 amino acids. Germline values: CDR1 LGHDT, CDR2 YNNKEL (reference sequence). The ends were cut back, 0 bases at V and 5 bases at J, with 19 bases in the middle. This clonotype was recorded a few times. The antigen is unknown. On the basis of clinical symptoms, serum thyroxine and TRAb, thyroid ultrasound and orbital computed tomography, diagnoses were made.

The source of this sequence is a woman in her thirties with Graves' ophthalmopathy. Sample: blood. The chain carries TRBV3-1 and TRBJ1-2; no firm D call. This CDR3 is CASSQDLVWAEEYGYTF. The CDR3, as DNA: TGTGCCAGCAGCCAAGATCTTGTTTGGGCAGAAGAATATGGCTACACCTTC.